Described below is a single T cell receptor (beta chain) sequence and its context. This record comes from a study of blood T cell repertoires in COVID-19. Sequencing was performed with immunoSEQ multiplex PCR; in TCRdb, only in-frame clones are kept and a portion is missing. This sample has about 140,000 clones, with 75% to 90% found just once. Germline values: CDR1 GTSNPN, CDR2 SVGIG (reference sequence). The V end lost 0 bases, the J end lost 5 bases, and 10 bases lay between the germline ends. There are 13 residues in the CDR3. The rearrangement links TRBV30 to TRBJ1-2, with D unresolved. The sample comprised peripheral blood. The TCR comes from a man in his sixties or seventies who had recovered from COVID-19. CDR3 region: CAWSVVLAYGYTF. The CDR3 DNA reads TGTGCCTGGAGTGTAGTATTGGCTTATGGCTACACCTTC.